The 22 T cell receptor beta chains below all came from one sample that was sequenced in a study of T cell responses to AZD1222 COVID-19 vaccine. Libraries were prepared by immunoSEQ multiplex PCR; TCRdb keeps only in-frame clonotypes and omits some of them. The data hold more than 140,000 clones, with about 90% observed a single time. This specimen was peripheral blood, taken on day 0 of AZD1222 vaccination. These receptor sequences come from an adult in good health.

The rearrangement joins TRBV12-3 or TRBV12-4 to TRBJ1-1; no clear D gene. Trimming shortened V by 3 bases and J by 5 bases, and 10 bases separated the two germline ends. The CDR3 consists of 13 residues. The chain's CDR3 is CASSFVGGTEAFF. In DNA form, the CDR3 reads TGTGCCAGCAGTTTCGTAGGTGGGACTGAAGCTTTCTTT.

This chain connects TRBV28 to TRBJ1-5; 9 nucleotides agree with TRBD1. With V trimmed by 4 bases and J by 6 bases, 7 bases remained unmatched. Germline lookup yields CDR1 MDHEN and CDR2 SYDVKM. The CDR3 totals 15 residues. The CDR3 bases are TGTGCCAGCAGTTGGGGACAGGGTGGCGGTCAGCCCCAGCATTTT. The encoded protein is CASSWGQGGGQPQHF.

The CDR3 sequence is CPDGITRTNTEAFF. In DNA, the CDR3 is TGCCCCGATGGAATAACACGGACGAACACTGAAGCTTTCTTT. The chain links TRBV5-1 to TRBJ1-1, with D unresolved. This CDR3 spans 14 amino acids. Germline V lookup: CDR1 SGHRS, CDR2 YFSETQ.

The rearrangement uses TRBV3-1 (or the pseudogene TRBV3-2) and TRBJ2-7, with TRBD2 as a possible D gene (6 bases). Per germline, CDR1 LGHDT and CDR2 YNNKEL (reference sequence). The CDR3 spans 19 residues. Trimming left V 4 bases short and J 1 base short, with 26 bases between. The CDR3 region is CASSRNTAAGRFISYEQYF. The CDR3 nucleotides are TGTGCCAGCAGCCGCAATACCGCGGCGGGACGTTTCATATCCTACGAGCAGTACTTC.

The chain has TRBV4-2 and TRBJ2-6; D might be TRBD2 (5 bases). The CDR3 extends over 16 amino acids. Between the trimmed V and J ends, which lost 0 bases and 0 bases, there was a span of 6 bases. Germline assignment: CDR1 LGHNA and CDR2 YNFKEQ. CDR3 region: CASSQDGSSGANVLTF. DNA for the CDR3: TGTGCCAGCAGCCAAGATGGGAGCTCTGGGGCCAACGTCCTGACTTTC.

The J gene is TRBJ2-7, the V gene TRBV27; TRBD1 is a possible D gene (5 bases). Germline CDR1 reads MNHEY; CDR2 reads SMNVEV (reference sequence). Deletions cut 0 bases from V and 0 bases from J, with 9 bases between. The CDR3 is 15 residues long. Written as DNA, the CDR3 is TGTGCCAGCAGTTTATCGGCAGGGCTCTCCTACGAGCAGTACTTC. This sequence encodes CASSLSAGLSYEQYF.

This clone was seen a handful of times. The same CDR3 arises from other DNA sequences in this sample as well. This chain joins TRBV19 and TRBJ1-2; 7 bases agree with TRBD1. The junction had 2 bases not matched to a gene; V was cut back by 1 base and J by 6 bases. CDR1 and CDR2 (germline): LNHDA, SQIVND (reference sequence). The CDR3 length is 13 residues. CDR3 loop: CASSIGQGNGYTF. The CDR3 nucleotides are TGTGCCAGTAGTATAGGACAGGGCAATGGCTACACCTTC.

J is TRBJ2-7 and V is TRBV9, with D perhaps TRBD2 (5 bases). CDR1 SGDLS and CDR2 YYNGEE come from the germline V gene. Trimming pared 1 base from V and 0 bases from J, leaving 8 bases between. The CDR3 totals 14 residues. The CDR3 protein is CASSVSGNSYEQYF. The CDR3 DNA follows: TGTGCCAGCAGCGTAAGCGGCAACTCCTACGAGCAGTACTTC.

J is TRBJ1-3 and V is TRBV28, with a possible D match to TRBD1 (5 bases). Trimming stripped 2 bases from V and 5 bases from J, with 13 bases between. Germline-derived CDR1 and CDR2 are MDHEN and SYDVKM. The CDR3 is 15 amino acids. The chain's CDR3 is CASSLEGGGRNTIYF. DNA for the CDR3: TGTGCCAGCAGTTTAGAGGGTGGGGGACGAAACACCATATATTTT.

The CDR3 coding sequence is TGCGCCAGCAGCTTGGACAGGCCGGGAGATACGCAGTATTTT. This encodes CASSLDRPGDTQYF. The chain recombines TRBV5-1 with TRBJ2-3; possibly TRBD1 for D (5 bases). The CDR3 sequence is 14 residues long. Trimming cost V 0 bases and J 5 bases, with 10 bases left between them. Per germline, CDR1 SGHRS and CDR2 YFSETQ.

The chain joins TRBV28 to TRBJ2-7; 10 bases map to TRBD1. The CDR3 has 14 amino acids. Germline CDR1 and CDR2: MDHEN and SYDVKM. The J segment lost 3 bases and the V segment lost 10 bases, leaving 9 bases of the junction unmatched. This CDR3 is CAIALGQGNYEQYF. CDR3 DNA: TGTGCCATCGCCCTGGGACAGGGGAACTACGAGCAGTACTTC.

In DNA, the CDR3 is TGTGCCAGCAGAAACACCGGGGAGCTGTTTTTT. Its translation is CASRNTGELFF. The rearrangement links TRBV12-3 or TRBV12-4 to TRBJ2-2; D is ambiguous. There are 11 residues in the CDR3. V lost 6 bases and J lost 2, with 1 base in between.

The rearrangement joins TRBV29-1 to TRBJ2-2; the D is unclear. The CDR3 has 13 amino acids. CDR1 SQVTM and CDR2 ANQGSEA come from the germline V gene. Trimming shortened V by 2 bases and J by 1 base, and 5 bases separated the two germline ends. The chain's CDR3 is CSVEMGNTGELFF. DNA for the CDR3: TGCAGCGTTGAAATGGGGAACACCGGGGAGCTGTTTTTT.

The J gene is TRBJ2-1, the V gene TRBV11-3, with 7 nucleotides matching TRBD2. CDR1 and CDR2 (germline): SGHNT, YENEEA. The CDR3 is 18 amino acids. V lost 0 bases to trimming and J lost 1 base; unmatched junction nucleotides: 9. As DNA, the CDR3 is TGTGCCAGCAGCTTAGATCACGGCGGGAGTACGTCCTACAATGAGCAGTTCTTC. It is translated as CASSLDHGGSTSYNEQFF.

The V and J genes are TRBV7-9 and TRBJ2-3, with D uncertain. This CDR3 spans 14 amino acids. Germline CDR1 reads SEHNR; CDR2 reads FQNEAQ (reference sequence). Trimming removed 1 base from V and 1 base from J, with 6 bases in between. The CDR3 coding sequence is TGTGCCAGCAGCTTAGGTCCGGGCACAGATACGCAGTATTTT. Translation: CASSLGPGTDTQYF.

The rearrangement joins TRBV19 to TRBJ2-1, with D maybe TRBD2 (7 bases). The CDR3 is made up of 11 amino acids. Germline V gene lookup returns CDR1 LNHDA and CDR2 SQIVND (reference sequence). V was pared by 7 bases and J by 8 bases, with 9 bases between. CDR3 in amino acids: CASTGGHEQFF. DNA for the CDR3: TGTGCCAGTACGGGGGGCCATGAGCAGTTCTTC.

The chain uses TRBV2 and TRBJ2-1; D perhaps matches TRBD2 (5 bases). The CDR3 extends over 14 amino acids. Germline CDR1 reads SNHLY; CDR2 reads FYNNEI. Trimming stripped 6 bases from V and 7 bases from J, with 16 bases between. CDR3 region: CASSLQGGANEQFF. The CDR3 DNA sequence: TGTGCCAGCAGCCTTCAAGGAGGAGCTAATGAGCAGTTCTTC.

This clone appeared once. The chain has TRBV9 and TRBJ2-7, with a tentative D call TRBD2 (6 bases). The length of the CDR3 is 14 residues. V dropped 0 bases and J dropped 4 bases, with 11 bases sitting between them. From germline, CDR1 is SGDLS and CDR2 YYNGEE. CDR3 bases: TGTGCCAGCAGCGTAGCTTCGACTAGTTACGAGCAGTACTTC. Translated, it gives CASSVASTSYEQYF.

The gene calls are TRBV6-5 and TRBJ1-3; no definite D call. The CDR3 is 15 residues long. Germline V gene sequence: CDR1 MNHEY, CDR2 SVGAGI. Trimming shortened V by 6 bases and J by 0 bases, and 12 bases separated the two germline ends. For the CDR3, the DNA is TGTGCCAGCAGCTCCGGACTTTACTCTGGAAACACCATATATTTT. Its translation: CASSSGLYSGNTIYF.

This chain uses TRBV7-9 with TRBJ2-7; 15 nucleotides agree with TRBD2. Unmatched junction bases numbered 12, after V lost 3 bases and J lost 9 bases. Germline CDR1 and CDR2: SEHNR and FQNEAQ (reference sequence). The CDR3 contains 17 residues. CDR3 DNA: TGTGCCAGCAGCTTTGGTTCGGGACTAGCGGGAGGAGAAGTGCAGTACTTC. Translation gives CASSFGSGLAGGEVQYF.

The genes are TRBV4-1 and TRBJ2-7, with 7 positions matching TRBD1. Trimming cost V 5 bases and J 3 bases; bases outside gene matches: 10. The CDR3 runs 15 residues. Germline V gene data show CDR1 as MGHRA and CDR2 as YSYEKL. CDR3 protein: CASSTPGGPNYEQYF. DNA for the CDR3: TGCGCCAGCAGCACCCCAGGGGGACCCAACTACGAGCAGTACTTC.

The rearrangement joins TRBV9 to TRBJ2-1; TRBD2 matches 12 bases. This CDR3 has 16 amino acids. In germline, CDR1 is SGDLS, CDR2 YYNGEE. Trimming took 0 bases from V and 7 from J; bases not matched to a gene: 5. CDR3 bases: TGTGCCAGCAGCGTAGCCTGGACTAGCGGGACTAATGAGCAGTTCTTC. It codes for CASSVAWTSGTNEQFF.